The T cell receptor (beta chain) described here comes from a study of blood T cell repertoires in COVID-19 (dated by TCRdb to 2019 to 2021). Some background on the complete study: Samples covering the acute and convalescent phases of COVID-19 were provided by collaborators in the United States, Italy and Spain. The material from the prospective study consisted of cDNA or gDNA derived from T cells, B-cell-depleted T cells, or PBMCs. The dataset comprised deeply sampled blood TCRbeta repertoires from subjects exposed to, actively infected with, or recovered from COVID-19. The repertoires were made available in a free public database intended to serve as a resource for research on the immune response to SARS-CoV-2. The samples were drawn from the first 160 participants of the ongoing ImmuneRACE study and from some 1,300 subjects provided by 6 global collaborators. The sample metadata nearly always contained a de-identified subject ID, COVID-19 status, age in years and sex. Where HLA class I and class II types were available, the types were taken from metadata supplied by the sample provider, not from assay-based typing.

TCRbeta CDR3 regions were amplified from genomic DNA using the immunoSEQ Assay, a bias-controlled multiplex PCR. From the authors' description of their analysis: Within the assay, amplification of reference gene primers was used to estimate how many nucleated cells each sample contained. To quantify the absolute abundance of each unique TCRbeta CDR3 rearrangement, sequence reads were collapsed and filtered. Productive Simpson clonality was computed per sample as the square root of Simpson's diversity index over productive rearrangements. Here the immuneACCESS table is served through TCRdb, limited to in-frame sequences with V and J called. Missing clones are a known gap in these copies; in checked studies unresolved V genes cover under half, and the rest lacks a known reason. The V and J calls and clone size come from that table; D and trimming were worked out from the DNA. A total of some 50,000 clones appear in this sample, more than 60% of them only once. Jointly, the top ten make up about 5.3% of the sample.

Concerning this clone: It has no known antigen specificity. Per-nucleotide qualities are absent, and no much larger clonotype sits a single base away.

Whole blood was collected in K2EDTA tubes by collaborating institutions according to the institutions' own protocols. For TCRbeta analysis, collaborator samples were shipped as frozen whole blood, as isolated PBMCs, or as DNA extracted from either sample type. The full study reports these points: Clinical and demographic metadata were provided uncurated, with the amount varying by source and participant.

The CDR3 runs 15 amino acids, cysteine and phenylalanine included. Here the CDR3 DNA is all that survives: 45 bases in frame from base 1. The germline V gene yields SGHAT for CDR1 and FQNNGV for CDR2. Trimming removed 3 bases from V and 4 bases from J; the gene matches leave 8 bases unexplained. The origin of this receptor is a human donor in a cohort sampled during active COVID-19. Recombination linked TRBV11-2 to TRBJ2-7, with 8 central nucleotides matching TRBD1. Sequenced material: peripheral blood. The CDR3 amino acid sequence is: CASSFGQGRLYEQYF. The DNA sequence is TGTGCCAGCAGCTTTGGACAGGGAAGATTATACGAGCAGTACTTC. The variable domain in full, with residues beyond the CDR3 obtained from the reference TRBV11-2 and TRBJ2-7 genes, is EAGVAQSPRYKIIEKRQSVAFWCNPISGHATLYWYQQILGQGPKLLIQFQNNGVVDDSQLPKDRFSAERLKGVDSTLKIQPAKLEDSAVYLCASSFGQGRLYEQYFGPGTRLTVT.